Here is one T cell receptor beta chain with its context. This entry is derived from a study of chemoradiotherapy in HPV16-positive cancers. Data came from immunoSEQ multiplex PCR; TCRdb stores just in-frame clones and leaves some out. The repertoire includes 4,500 to 7,000 clones, approximately 86% of them detected once, and around 27% sits in the top ten. The source was blood, collected from a patient who underwent chemoradiotherapy. This receptor was obtained from a human donor with HPV-associated anogenital cancer.

The DNA of the CDR3 is TGTGCCAGCAGTTTGGACGACTCCCTCAATCAGCCCCAGCATTTT. Amino acids: CASSLDDSLNQPQHF. The gene calls are TRBV6-5 and TRBJ1-5; D is unresolved. The CDR3 runs to 15 residues. Germline loops: CDR1 MNHEY, CDR2 SVGAGI. The V end was cut by 4 bases, the J end by 3 bases, with 13 bases between.